Sequencing of this TCR beta chain was carried out in a study of cytomegalovirus exposure and HLA in healthy donors. Overall study findings and caveats: Several of the most significant clusters were apparently associated with common viral pathogens in a later analysis. Versus the approximately 720-donor mean, an Asian-associated ancestry cluster reportedly showed fewer N-insertions in a later analysis. TCR beta sequences numbering about 17,000 were associated with HLA alleles at 0.05 false discovery rate in a later analysis.

The primer mix had 60 Vbeta and 13 Jbeta primers. Generated by immunoSEQ multiplex PCR, the TCRdb table keeps only in-frame clones and is missing some. The sample yields 160,000 or so clones, roughly 85% seen once. A remark on this clone: The antigen is unknown. Distinct nucleotide sequences in the sample also encode this CDR3.

This CDR3 has 16 amino acids. Deletions cut 3 bases from V and 3 bases from J, with 18 bases between. The germline CDR1 and CDR2 sequences are SGHTA and FQGTGA. This sequence joins TRBV7-3 and TRBJ2-7; D might be TRBD2 (6 bases). The sample consisted of PBMCs. This receptor was obtained from a woman between 35 and 50 years old in good health and CMV-seronegative. The CDR3 protein is CASSLGPGLQGYEQYF. CDR3 coding DNA: TGTGCCAGCAGCTTGGGGCCGGGACTGCAGGGCTACGAGCAGTACTTC.